This T cell receptor (beta chain) is from a study of monozygotic twins with inflammatory bowel disease (dated by TCRdb to about 2019). The study in broad terms: A total of some 30 monozygotic twin pairs were included in the full study, comprising nine German pairs (four IBD-concordant, five IBD-discordant) and 19 IBD-discordant Danish pairs. Disease-associated traits were sought mainly through comparisons between IBD patients and their genetically identical healthy co-twins within discordant pairs. Each individual had, on average, about 151 000 unique TCRalpha sequences and 181 000 unique TCRbeta sequences available for analysis.

General study outcomes and caveats: Fewer clonotypes were shared with other individuals by IBD patients than by healthy twins, most markedly in patients showing signs of disease activity. No single strong signal or clonotype linked to IBD turned up in the results, so the idea that one exists was not supported. Different T cell subtypes could not be distinguished in the analysis. Because patients were on differing immunosuppressive treatments, the repertoires may have picked up extra background noise and inter-individual variability. TCRbeta repertoire diversity, by inverse Simpson index, was decreased in IBD patients compared with their healthy co-twins. No difference in repertoire similarity was observed between concordant and discordant twins, possibly owing to limited statistical power.

The receptor library was made with 5' RACE. Preparation of each TCR library used approximately 3,200 ng of total RNA. cDNA was synthesized with SMARTScribe reverse transcriptase in eight separate reactions per sample. During cDNA synthesis, template switching was used to introduce unique molecular identifiers that contained a 6-nucleotide sample barcode. Two nested PCRs of about 15 and 9 cycles amplified the TCRalpha and TCRbeta cDNA, and bead purification followed each PCR. Before amplification, the cDNA was both treated with uracil DNA-glycosylase and purified with the QIAquick PCR purification kit. The second PCR added Illumina TruSeq-compatible adapters along with sample-specific barcodes. Library quality and concentration were checked on TapeStation and Qubit, and libraries were pooled at about 5 ng each. Sequencing of pooled libraries was carried out on an Illumina HiSeq2500 single-index Rapid Run using 2 x 100 bp reads and custom sequencing primers. The authors processed their data as follows. PCR and sequencing errors were corrected by UMI-based consensus assembly using MiGEC version 1.2.6. MiXCR version 2.1.1 was used for V(D)J alignment, clonotype assembly and CDR3 extraction. Normalisation of gene usage, clonotype sharing and MAIT/NKT TCR abundance was achieved by analysing the top 1000, 10 000 and 20 000 clonotypes per sample. After downsampling to 27 000 UMIs, diversity was calculated as the inverse Simpson index using the vegan R package. Statistical testing used paired Mann-Whitney U tests on the discordant twin pairs and applied Benjamini-Hochberg correction for multiple testing. TCRdb reprocessed the reads and provides one entry for every CDR3 protein sequence; no DNA is given. The V and J calls shown here were made by TCRdb, not taken from the authors' results. This sample's table lists 300,000 to 350,000 distinct CDR3 sequences. Of the sample, roughly 2% falls within the top ten clones.

From each donor, an approximately 2.3 ml peripheral blood sample was collected into PAXgene tubes and kept at -80 degrees C. Without T cell sorting, total RNA was isolated from whole blood using the PAXgene blood miRNA kit on an automated QIAcube. Deep TCRalpha and TCRbeta repertoire profiling with unique molecular barcoding was performed on peripheral blood of monozygotic twin pairs concordant or discordant for inflammatory bowel disease. Smoking habits were recorded for all twin pairs, and individuals were classified as current, former or never smokers. CDR1 and CDR2 are read off the germline V gene as MNHEY and SVGAGI. There are 16 amino acids in the CDR3, from cysteine to phenylalanine inclusive. The nucleotide record is missing. To note about this clonotype: Its antigen specificity is not known.

The sequenced sample consisted of blood. The receptor was derived from a human donor with ulcerative colitis or Crohn's disease, or a healthy co-twin of an affected twin (not recorded which). The sequence joins TRBV6-5 to TRBJ1-5; as DNA is missing, the TRBD1 call by TCRdb cannot be tested. The CDR3 region has the sequence CASSYSTGNGNQPQHF.